Each of the 15 T cell receptor beta chains below was sequenced from the same sample in a study of T cells in Graves' hyperthyroidism and ophthalmopathy. Amplified regions were TCR beta CDR3 sequences from RNA transcripts. RT-PCR in the first round (using the HTBI primer set) targeted the TCR CDR3. TCRdb re-derived calls from the multiplex PCR reads in MiXCR, one entry per CDR3 protein. The sample has about 360,000 distinct CDR3 sequences; around 14% are singletons. Sequenced material: blood. The receptors here all came from a woman in her late teens or twenties with Graves' hyperthyroidism that later progressed to Graves' ophthalmopathy.

This clonotype was picked up many times. The V and J genes are TRBV28 and TRBJ2-1; a weak D match, TRBD1 (5 bases). Germline loops: CDR1 MDHEN, CDR2 SYDVKM. The CDR3 totals 15 residues. V shed 3 bases and J shed 0 bases, with 9 bases lying between them. The CDR3: CASSFVGPSYNEQFF. DNA of the CDR3: TGTGCCAGCAGTTTTGTGGGGCCCTCCTACAATGAGCAGTTCTTC.

This clonotype was observed many times. The V gene is TRBV7-9, the J gene TRBJ2-5; no firm D call. V was clipped by 3 bases and J by 5 bases, with 16 bases between them. The CDR3 loop spans 15 amino acids. Germline CDR1 and CDR2: SEHNR and FQNEAQ (reference sequence). CDR3 loop: CASSFLGTNAETQYF. In DNA form, the CDR3 reads TGTGCCAGCAGCTTTCTGGGAACAAATGCCGAGACCCAGTACTTC.

The chain employs TRBV12-3 or TRBV12-4 and TRBJ2-7; D might be TRBD1 or TRBD2, each matching 6 bases. Deletions cut 3 bases from V and 7 bases from J, with 16 bases between. This CDR3 contains 14 residues. CDR3 residues: CASSFFSGAREQYF. In DNA, the CDR3 is TGTGCCAGCAGTTTCTTTTCGGGGGCGCGGGAGCAGTACTTC.

The CDR3 DNA follows: TGTGCCAGCAGTTGGCCCCTCAATGAGCAGTTCTTC. Its protein is CASSWPLNEQFF. The J gene is TRBJ2-1, the V gene TRBV6-2 or TRBV6-3; D gene unclear. V was shortened by 4 bases and J by 6 bases, with 7 bases between the two germline ends. CDR1 is MNHEY and CDR2 is SVGEGT in the germline V gene. The CDR3 totals 12 residues.

This clonotype occurred many times. This rearrangement joins TRBV28 to TRBJ1-2; no firm D call. The CDR3 is 11 amino acids. V gave up 4 bases and J gave up 7 bases, with 7 bases separating them. CDR1 and CDR2 from the germline V gene are MDHEN and SYDVKM. This chain's CDR3 is CASSSLRGYTF. In DNA form, the CDR3 reads TGTGCCAGCAGTTCCCTTCGTGGCTACACCTTC.

The J gene is TRBJ1-2, the V gene TRBV7-9; D ambiguous. The CDR3 has 14 amino acids. Germline V gene data show CDR1 as SEHNR and CDR2 as FQNEAQ (reference sequence). Trimming removed 4 bases at V and 3 bases at J, with 12 bases between. CDR3 in DNA: TGTGCCAGCAGCTCCCGCTCGTCGGACTATGGCTACACCTTC. This gives the protein CASSSRSSDYGYTF.

Only a few counts were recorded for this clonotype. The chain is built from TRBV14 and TRBJ1-2, with D perhaps TRBD1 (5 bases). Germline CDR1 and CDR2: SGHDN and FVKESK. With 1 base removed from V and 7 bases from J, the gap between germline ends came to 19 bases. CDR3 length: 16 residues. The CDR3 here is CASSQGGGGGVVGYTF. In nucleotides, the CDR3 is TGTGCCAGCAGCCAAGGAGGTGGGGGAGGAGTAGTTGGCTACACCTTC.

The table lists this clonotype with many counts. The chain recombines TRBV20-1 with TRBJ2-1; 8 bases agree with TRBD2. Germline V lookup: CDR1 DFQATT, CDR2 SNEGSKA (reference sequence). The CDR3 loop spans 15 amino acids. V gave up 0 bases and J gave up 4 bases; unmatched junction bases: 5. CDR3 loop: CSARDGASGYNEQFF. The CDR3 region has the DNA TGCAGTGCTAGAGATGGGGCTAGCGGGTACAATGAGCAGTTCTTC.

This clonotype has ten or more counts. V usage is TRBV3-1 and J usage is TRBJ2-7; D possibly corresponds to TRBD1 (5 bases). The ends were cut back, 4 bases at V and 2 bases at J, with 12 bases in the middle. CDR1 and CDR2 from the germline V gene are LGHDT and YNNKEL (reference sequence). The CDR3 loop spans 14 amino acids. The CDR3 loop is CASSRNGQPYEQYF. Written as DNA, the CDR3 is TGTGCCAGCAGCCGAAACGGACAACCCTACGAGCAGTACTTC.

This clonotype has ten or more counts. This chain uses TRBV27 with TRBJ2-2; TRBD2 agrees at 11 bases. J was trimmed by 3 bases and V by 5 bases; bases with no gene match: 8. The CDR3 sequence is 17 residues long. The V gene's germline CDR1 is MNHEY and CDR2 SMNVEV (reference sequence). The CDR3 DNA reads as TGTGCCAGCAGTCCCAAAGTAGCGGGAGGGTACACCGGGGAGCTGTTTTTT. As protein: CASSPKVAGGYTGELFF.

This clonotype was recorded at least ten times. DNA of the CDR3: TGTGCCAGCAGTTTAAGGTCAACTGGGGCCAACGTCCTGACTTTC. Translating gives CASSLRSTGANVLTF. The chain carries TRBV12-3 or TRBV12-4 and TRBJ2-6, with D unresolved. V was cut by 2 bases and J by 2 bases, with 7 bases left in between. The CDR3 spans 15 residues.

Regarding this clonotype: Just one base apart from a much larger clone, this may be a read error. The J gene is TRBJ1-1, the V gene TRBV6-1; no firm D call. The CDR3 length is 13 residues. CDR1 and CDR2 from the germline V gene are MNHNS and SASEGT. CDR3 in amino acids: CASMPQMNTEASF. The DNA for the CDR3 is TGTGCCAGCATGCCCCAGATGAACACTGAAGCTTCCTTT.

This clonotype came up many times. The junction and the germline gene differ at one end; a read error may be behind it. The V gene is TRBV5-1, the J gene TRBJ1-3, with TRBD1 as a possible D gene (6 bases). Germline V gene data show CDR1 as SGHRS and CDR2 as YFSETQ. This CDR3 is 15 amino acids long. DNA for the CDR3: TGTGCCAGCTCACTCGAGGGGGGCTCTGGAAACACCATATATTTT. Protein product: CASSLEGGSGNTIYF. Together with reference TRBV5-1 and TRBJ1-3, the CDR3 gives the full variable domain: KAGVTQTPRYLIKTRGQQVTLSCSPISGHRSVSWYQQTPGQGLQFLFEYFSETQRNKGNFPGRFSGRQFSNSRSEMNVSTLELGDSALYLCASSLEGGSGNTIYFGEGSWLTVV.

This clonotype appeared many times. This CDR3 reads CSGRDRGYEQYF. The CDR3 DNA follows: TGCAGTGGACGGGACAGGGGTTACGAGCAGTACTTC. V usage is TRBV20-1 and J usage is TRBJ2-7; TRBD1 agrees at 10 bases. With 7 bases clipped from V and 4 bases from J, the junction kept 4 bases outside the gene matches. The V gene's germline CDR1 is DFQATT and CDR2 SNEGSKA (reference sequence). CDR3 length equals 12 residues.

This clonotype was counted between two and nine times. The rearrangement joins TRBV28 to TRBJ2-6, with D perhaps being TRBD1 or TRBD2 (5 bases each). V lost 4 bases and J 1 base, leaving 11 bases between the germline ends. Per germline, CDR1 MDHEN and CDR2 SYDVKM. The CDR3 totals 16 residues. DNA for the CDR3: TGTGCCAGCAGTTCAGGGACCTCTTCTGGGGCCAACGTCCTGACTTTC. It specifies CASSSGTSSGANVLTF.